These 19 T cell receptor beta chains originate from one sample sequenced in a study of blood T cell repertoires in COVID-19. Measured with immunoSEQ multiplex PCR; TCRdb has only the in-frame clones, and not every one. The table has fewer than 60,000 clones, 86% seen once. Sequencing input: peripheral blood. Source of these receptors: an elderly woman with acute or convalescent COVID-19.

The rearrangement joins TRBV6-6 to TRBJ2-7; 8 bases agree with TRBD1. Per germline, CDR1 MNHNY and CDR2 SVGAGI (reference sequence). V gave up 7 bases and J gave up 1 base; unmatched junction bases: 9. This CDR3 is built from 15 residues. The DNA of the CDR3 is TGTGCCAGCACACTCCTCGGACAGGGTTCCTACGAGCAGTACTTC. It codes for CASTLLGQGSYEQYF.

The J gene is TRBJ1-6, the V gene TRBV28; D perhaps matches TRBD1 (6 bases). Germline values: CDR1 MDHEN, CDR2 SYDVKM. The CDR3 is 13 amino acids. V was pared by 8 bases and J by 2 bases, with 7 bases between. CDR3 residues: CASGGTYNSPLHF. CDR3 coding DNA: TGTGCCAGCGGGGGCACCTATAATTCACCCCTCCACTTT.

The chain carries TRBV3-1 (or the pseudogene TRBV3-2) and TRBJ1-5; D gene uncertain. The V end lost 4 bases, the J end lost 0 bases, and 13 bases lay between the germline ends. Germline assignment: CDR1 LGHDT and CDR2 YNNKEL (reference sequence). The CDR3 is 16 amino acids. CDR3 bases: TGTGCCAGCAGCCTCGGCACGGGGAATAGCAATCAGCCCCAGCATTTT. It is translated as CASSLGTGNSNQPQHF.

The chain has TRBV6-5 and TRBJ2-1, with 7 bases aligning to TRBD1. The V gene end was trimmed by 6 bases and the J gene end by 1 base; junction bases not matched to a gene: 6. The CDR3 is 15 residues long. The germline gives CDR1 MNHEY, CDR2 SVGAGI. CDR3 DNA sequence: TGTGCCAGCAGCCCAGGGGGTGGGTCCTACAATGAGCAGTTCTTC. This encodes CASSPGGGSYNEQFF.

The chain carries TRBV6-1 and TRBJ1-2, with D tentatively TRBD1 (5 bases). The CDR3 consists of 15 residues. Between the trimmed V and J ends, which lost 1 base and 0 bases, there was a span of 9 bases. Looked up from germline, CDR1 is MNHNS and CDR2 is SASEGT. CDR3 DNA: TGTGCCAGCAGTGAAGTGCAGGGTTCTAACTATGGCTACACCTTC. As protein: CASSEVQGSNYGYTF.

The rearrangement uses TRBV7-9 and TRBJ1-2; D perhaps matches TRBD1 (5 bases). The CDR3 totals 13 residues. Germline V gives CDR1 SEHNR, CDR2 FQNEAQ (reference sequence). V was clipped by 8 bases and J by 8 bases, with 18 bases between them. The CDR3 reads CASLPGGVDGYTF. For the CDR3, the DNA is TGTGCCAGCTTACCCGGGGGGGTGGACGGCTACACCTTC.

The rearrangement uses TRBV11-3 and TRBJ2-1, with 9 bases identical to TRBD2. The ends lost 5 bases at V and 7 bases at J; junction bases unmatched: 15. Germline V gene lookup returns CDR1 SGHNT and CDR2 YENEEA. The length of the CDR3 is 17 residues. CDR3 protein: CASSLYFGLAGKNEQFF. The CDR3 bases are TGTGCCAGCAGCCTATACTTTGGGCTAGCGGGAAAGAATGAGCAGTTCTTC.

J is TRBJ2-1 and V is TRBV25-1, with 13 bases matching TRBD2. The CDR3 contains 17 residues. Germline V lookup: CDR1 MGHDK, CDR2 SYGVNS. The junction had 12 bases not matched to a gene; V was cut back by 4 bases and J by 9 bases. The CDR3 protein is CASSGFSTSGRGGEQFF. The CDR3, as DNA: TGTGCCAGCAGTGGATTTTCTACTAGCGGGAGGGGAGGTGAGCAGTTCTTC.

CDR3 region: CASSPGTVVRTGELFF. DNA for the CDR3: TGTGCCAGCAGCCCTGGGACAGTGGTGAGGACCGGGGAGCTGTTTTTT. The chain is built from TRBV5-8 and TRBJ2-2, with 7 bases that match TRBD1. The CDR3 totals 16 residues. V was clipped by 4 bases and J by 5 bases; unmatched bases: 11. Germline V gives CDR1 SGHTS, CDR2 YDEGEE.

This chain joins TRBV29-1 and TRBJ1-4, with D tentatively TRBD1 (6 bases). The CDR3 totals 14 residues. Germline lookup yields CDR1 SQVTM and CDR2 ANQGSEA. Trimming pared 3 bases from V and 7 bases from J, leaving 15 bases between. The CDR3 DNA reads TGCAGCGTTGAGATGGGGGCGCGAGGTGAAAAACTGTTTTTT. Amino acid sequence: CSVEMGARGEKLFF.

J is TRBJ2-5 and V is TRBV28; 7 nucleotides agree with TRBD2. The CDR3 sequence is 14 residues long. V shed 5 bases and J 1 base; nucleotides not matched to a gene: 4. Germline V lookup: CDR1 MDHEN, CDR2 SYDVKM. The CDR3 coding sequence is TGTGCCAGCAGTCGGGGGGAGGTCCAAGAGACCCAGTACTTC. As protein: CASSRGEVQETQYF.

The rearrangement links TRBV7-9 to TRBJ1-5; D perhaps matches TRBD1 (6 bases). Deletions cut 3 bases from V and 13 bases from J, with 16 bases between. The CDR3 loop spans 13 amino acids. Germline loops: CDR1 SEHNR, CDR2 FQNEAQ (reference sequence). CDR3 bases: TGTGCCAGCAGCTTTACGCCCCAGGGGCTGCAGCATTTT. This translates into CASSFTPQGLQHF. Full variable domain (rest looked up from reference TRBV7-9 and TRBJ1-5): DTGVSQNPRHKITKRGQNVTFRCDPISEHNRLYWYRQTLGQGPEFLTYFQNEAQLEKSRLLSDRFSAERPKGSFSTLEIQRTEQGDSAMYLCASSFTPQGLQHFGDGTRLSIL.

The sample holds one count of this clone. This chain connects TRBV7-9 to TRBJ2-3; unclear D gene. Trimming pared 2 bases from V and 6 bases from J, leaving 12 bases between. Germline lookup yields CDR1 SEHNR and CDR2 FQNEAQ (reference sequence). CDR3 length: 14 residues. Here the CDR3 DNA reads TGTGCCAGCAGCTTAATGGCAGGCAGGGATACGCAGTATTTT. It yields the protein CASSLMAGRDTQYF.

The CDR3 loop reads CSVGGQGADEQYF. In nucleotides, the CDR3 is TGCAGCGTTGGGGGACAGGGGGCGGACGAGCAGTACTTC. The chain carries TRBV29-1 and TRBJ2-7; 12 bases agree with TRBD1. The CDR3 runs to 13 residues. J lost 5 bases, V lost 4 bases, and 3 bases had no gene match. Germline assignment: CDR1 SQVTM and CDR2 ANQGSEA.

The chain recombines TRBV7-9 with TRBJ1-2; 9 nucleotides match TRBD1. CDR3 size: 13 residues. Germline V lookup: CDR1 SEHNR, CDR2 FQNEAQ (reference sequence). The J segment lost 6 bases and the V segment lost 4 bases, leaving 3 bases of the junction unmatched. The CDR3 DNA sequence: TGTGCCAGCAGCTCAACAGGGGGCCATGGCTACACCTTC. It translates to CASSSTGGHGYTF. Based on the CDR3 plus reference TRBV7-9 and TRBJ1-2, the full variable domain is DTGVSQNPRHKITKRGQNVTFRCDPISEHNRLYWYRQTLGQGPEFLTYFQNEAQLEKSRLLSDRFSAERPKGSFSTLEIQRTEQGDSAMYLCASSSTGGHGYTFGSGTRLTVV.

This clone was detected once. V and J are TRBV2 and TRBJ2-3; the D is unclear. The CDR3 runs to 13 residues. Germline CDR1 is SNHLY and CDR2 is FYNNEI. Between the trimmed V and J ends, which lost 7 bases and 4 bases, there was a span of 12 bases. The CDR3: CASNRSPADTQYF. DNA for the CDR3: TGTGCCAGCAACCGGAGTCCGGCAGATACGCAGTATTTT.

The chain combines TRBV28 with TRBJ1-4; D may be TRBD1 (6 bases). Germline assignment: CDR1 MDHEN and CDR2 SYDVKM. This CDR3 region has 14 residues. V lost 7 bases to trimming and J lost 3 bases, with 12 bases between them. CDR3 coding DNA: TGTGCCAGCACCAGGGGAGCGGCTAATGAAAAACTGTTTTTT. This sequence encodes CASTRGAANEKLFF.

The chain uses TRBV4-2 and TRBJ2-3, with 12 positions matching TRBD2. Unmatched junction bases numbered 5, after V lost 4 bases and J lost 6 bases. This CDR3 is built from 15 residues. Germline V lookup: CDR1 LGHNA, CDR2 YNFKEQ. DNA of the CDR3: TGTGCCAGCAGCCGACTAGCGGGAGAAACGGATACGCAGTATTTT. Residues: CASSRLAGETDTQYF.

CDR3 bases: TGTGCCAGCAGCTTACGGGACACCGGCCTTAAAAACATTCAGTACTTC. This translates into CASSLRDTGLKNIQYF. The V gene is TRBV5-4, the J gene TRBJ2-4, with D perhaps matching TRBD1 (6 bases). Per germline, CDR1 SGHNT and CDR2 YYREEE (reference sequence). Trimming removed 2 bases at V and 4 bases at J, with 16 bases between. This CDR3 has 16 residues.